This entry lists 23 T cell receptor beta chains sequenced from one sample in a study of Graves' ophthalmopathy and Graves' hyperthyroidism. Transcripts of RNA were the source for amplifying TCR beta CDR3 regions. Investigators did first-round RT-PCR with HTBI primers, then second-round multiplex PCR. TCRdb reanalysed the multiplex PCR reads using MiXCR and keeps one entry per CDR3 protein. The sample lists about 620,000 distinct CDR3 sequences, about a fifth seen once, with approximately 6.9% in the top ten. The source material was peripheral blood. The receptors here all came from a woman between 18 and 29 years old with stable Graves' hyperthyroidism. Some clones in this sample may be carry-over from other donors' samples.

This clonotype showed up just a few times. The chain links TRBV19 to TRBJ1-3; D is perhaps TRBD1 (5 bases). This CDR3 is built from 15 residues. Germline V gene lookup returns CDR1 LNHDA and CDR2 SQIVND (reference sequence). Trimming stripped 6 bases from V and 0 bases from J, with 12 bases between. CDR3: CASSSLGTSGNTIYF. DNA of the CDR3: TGTGCCAGTAGCTCCCTGGGGACCTCTGGAAACACCATATATTTT.

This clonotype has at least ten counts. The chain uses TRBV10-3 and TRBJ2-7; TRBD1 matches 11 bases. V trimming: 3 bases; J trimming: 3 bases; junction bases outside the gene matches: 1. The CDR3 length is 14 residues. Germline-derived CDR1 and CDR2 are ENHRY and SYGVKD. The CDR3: CAISEGTGGYEQYF. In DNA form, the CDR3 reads TGTGCCATCAGTGAAGGGACAGGGGGCTACGAGCAGTACTTC.

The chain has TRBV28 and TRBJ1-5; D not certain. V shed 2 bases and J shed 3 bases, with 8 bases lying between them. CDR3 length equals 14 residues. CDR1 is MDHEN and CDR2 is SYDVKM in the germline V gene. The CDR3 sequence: CASSLGENNQPQHF. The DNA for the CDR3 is TGTGCCAGCAGTTTAGGGGAAAACAATCAGCCCCAGCATTTT.

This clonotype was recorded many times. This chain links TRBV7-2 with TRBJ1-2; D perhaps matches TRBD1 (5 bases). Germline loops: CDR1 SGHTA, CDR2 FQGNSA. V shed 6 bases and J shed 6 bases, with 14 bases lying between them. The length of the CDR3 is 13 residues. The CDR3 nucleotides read TGTGCCAGCAGTTGGACCAGGGAAGATGGCTACACCTTC. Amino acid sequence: CASSWTREDGYTF.

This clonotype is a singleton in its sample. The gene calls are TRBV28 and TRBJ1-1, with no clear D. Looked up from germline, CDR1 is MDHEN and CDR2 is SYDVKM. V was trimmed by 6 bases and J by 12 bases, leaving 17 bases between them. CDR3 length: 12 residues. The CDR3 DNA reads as TGTGCCAGCAGACCGGGCCTCCAAAGGACTTTCTTT. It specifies CASRPGLQRTFF. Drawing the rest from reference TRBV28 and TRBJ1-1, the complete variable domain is DVKVTQSSRYLVKRTGEKVFLECVQDMDHENMFWYRQDPGLGLRLIYFSYDVKMKEKGDIPEGYSVSREKKERFSLILESASTNQTSMYLCASRPGLQRTFFGQGTRLTVV.

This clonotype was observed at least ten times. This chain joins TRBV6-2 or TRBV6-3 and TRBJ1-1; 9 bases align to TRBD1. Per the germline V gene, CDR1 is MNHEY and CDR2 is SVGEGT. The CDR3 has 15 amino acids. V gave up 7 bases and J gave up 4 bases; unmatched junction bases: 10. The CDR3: CASTFSGTGRTEAFF. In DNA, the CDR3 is TGTGCCAGCACTTTCTCCGGGACAGGGCGCACTGAAGCTTTCTTT.

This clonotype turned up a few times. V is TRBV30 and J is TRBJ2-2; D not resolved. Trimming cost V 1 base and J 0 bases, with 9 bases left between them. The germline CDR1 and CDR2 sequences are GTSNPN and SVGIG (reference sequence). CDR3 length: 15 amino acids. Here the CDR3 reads CAWSGLDPNTGELFF. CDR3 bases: TGTGCCTGGAGTGGACTCGATCCGAACACCGGGGAGCTGTTTTTT.

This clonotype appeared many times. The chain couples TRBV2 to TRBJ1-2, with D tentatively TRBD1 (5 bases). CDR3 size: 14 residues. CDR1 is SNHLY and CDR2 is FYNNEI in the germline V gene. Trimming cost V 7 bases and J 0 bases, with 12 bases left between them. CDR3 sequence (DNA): TGTGCCAGCATGGGGGGGACTTCTAACTATGGCTACACCTTC. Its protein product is CASMGGTSNYGYTF.

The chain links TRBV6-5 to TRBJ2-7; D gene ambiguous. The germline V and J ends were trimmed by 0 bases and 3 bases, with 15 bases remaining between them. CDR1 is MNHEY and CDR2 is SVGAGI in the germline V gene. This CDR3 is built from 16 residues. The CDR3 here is CASSYSLNSRRYEQYF. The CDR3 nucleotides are TGTGCCAGCAGTTACTCCCTTAACAGTCGACGCTACGAGCAGTACTTC.

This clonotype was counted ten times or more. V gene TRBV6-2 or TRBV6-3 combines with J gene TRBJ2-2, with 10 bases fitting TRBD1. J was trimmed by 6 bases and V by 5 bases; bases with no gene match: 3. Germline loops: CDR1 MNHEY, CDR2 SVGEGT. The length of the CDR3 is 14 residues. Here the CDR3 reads CASSGTGVPGELFF. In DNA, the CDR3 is TGTGCCAGCAGTGGGACAGGGGTCCCCGGGGAGCTGTTTTTT.

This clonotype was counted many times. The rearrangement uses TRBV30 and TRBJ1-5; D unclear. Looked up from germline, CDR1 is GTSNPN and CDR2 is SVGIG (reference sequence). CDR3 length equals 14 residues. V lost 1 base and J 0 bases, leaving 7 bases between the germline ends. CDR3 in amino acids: CAWSAGLSNQPQHF. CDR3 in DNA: TGTGCCTGGAGTGCGGGTCTTAGCAATCAGCCCCAGCATTTT.

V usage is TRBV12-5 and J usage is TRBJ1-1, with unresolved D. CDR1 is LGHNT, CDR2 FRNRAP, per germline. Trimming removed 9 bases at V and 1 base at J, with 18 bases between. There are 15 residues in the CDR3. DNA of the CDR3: TGTGCTAGCAACCTACTGCCCCCGGCGAACACTGAAGCTTTCTTT. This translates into CASNLLPPANTEAFF.

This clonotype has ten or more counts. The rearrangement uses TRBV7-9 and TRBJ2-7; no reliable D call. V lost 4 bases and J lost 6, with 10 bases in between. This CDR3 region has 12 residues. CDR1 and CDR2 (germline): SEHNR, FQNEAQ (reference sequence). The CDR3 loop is CASSSTIGEQYF. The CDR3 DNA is TGTGCCAGCAGCTCTACTATTGGCGAGCAGTACTTC. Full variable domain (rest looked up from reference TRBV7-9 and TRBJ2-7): DTGVSQNPRHKITKRGQNVTFRCDPISEHNRLYWYRQTLGQGPEFLTYFQNEAQLEKSRLLSDRFSAERPKGSFSTLEIQRTEQGDSAMYLCASSSTIGEQYFGPGTRLTVT.

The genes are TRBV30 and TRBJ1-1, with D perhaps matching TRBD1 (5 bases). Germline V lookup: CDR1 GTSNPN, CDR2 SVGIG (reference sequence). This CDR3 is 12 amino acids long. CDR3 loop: CLCSPRDTEAFF. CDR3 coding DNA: TGTCTCTGTTCGCCCAGGGACACTGAAGCTTTCTTT.

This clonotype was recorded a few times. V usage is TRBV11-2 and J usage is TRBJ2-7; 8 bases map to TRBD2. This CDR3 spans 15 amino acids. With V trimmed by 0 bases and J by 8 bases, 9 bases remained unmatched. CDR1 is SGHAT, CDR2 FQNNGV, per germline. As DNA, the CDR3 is TGTGCCAGCAGCTTAGATCTCCGGGGGGGCCTTCAGCAGTACTTC. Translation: CASSLDLRGGLQQYF.

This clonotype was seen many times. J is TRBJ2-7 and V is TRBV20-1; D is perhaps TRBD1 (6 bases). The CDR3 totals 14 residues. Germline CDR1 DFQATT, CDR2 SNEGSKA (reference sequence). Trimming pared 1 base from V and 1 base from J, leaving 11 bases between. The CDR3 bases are TGCAGTGCTAGAGTACGGACAGATTCCTACGAGCAGTACTTC. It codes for CSARVRTDSYEQYF.

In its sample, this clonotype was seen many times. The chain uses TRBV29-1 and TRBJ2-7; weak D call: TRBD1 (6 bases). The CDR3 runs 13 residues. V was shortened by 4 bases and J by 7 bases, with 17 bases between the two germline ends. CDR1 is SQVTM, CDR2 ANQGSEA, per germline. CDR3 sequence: CSVAGTPTGEQYF. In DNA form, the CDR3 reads TGCAGCGTTGCAGGGACACCCACCGGAGAGCAGTACTTC.

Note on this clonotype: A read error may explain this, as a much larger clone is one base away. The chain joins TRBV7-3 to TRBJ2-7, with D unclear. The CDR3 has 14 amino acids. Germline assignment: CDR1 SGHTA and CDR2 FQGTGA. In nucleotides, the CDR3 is TGTGCCAGCAGCTCTTGGACGGAGCCCTACGAGCAGCACTTC. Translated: CASSSWTEPYEQHF.

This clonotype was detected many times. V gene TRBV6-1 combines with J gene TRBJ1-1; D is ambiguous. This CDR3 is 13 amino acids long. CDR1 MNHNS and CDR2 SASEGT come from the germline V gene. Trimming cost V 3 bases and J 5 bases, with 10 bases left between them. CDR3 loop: CASSDLGGTEAFF. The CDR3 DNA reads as TGTGCCAGCAGTGATTTGGGTGGGACTGAAGCTTTCTTT.

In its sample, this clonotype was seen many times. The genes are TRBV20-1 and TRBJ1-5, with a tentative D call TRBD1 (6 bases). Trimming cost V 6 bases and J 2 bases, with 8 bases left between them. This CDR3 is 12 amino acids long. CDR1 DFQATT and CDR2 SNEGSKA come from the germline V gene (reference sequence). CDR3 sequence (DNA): TGCAGTGCACGACAGGGCAATCAGCCCCAGCATTTT. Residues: CSARQGNQPQHF.

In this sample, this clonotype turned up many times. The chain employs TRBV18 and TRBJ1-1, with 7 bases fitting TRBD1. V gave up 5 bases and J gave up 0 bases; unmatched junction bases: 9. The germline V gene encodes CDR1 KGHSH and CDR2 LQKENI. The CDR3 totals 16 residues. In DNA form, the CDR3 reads TGTGCCAGCTCAGTATGGACAGGCCGCATGAACACTGAAGCTTTCTTT. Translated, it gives CASSVWTGRMNTEAFF.

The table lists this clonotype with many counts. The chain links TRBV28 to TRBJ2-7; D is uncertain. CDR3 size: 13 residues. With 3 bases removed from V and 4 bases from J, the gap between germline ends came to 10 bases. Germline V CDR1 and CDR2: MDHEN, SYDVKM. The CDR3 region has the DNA TGTGCCAGCAGTTTTGCTGGTTATTACGAGCAGTACTTC. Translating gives CASSFAGYYEQYF.

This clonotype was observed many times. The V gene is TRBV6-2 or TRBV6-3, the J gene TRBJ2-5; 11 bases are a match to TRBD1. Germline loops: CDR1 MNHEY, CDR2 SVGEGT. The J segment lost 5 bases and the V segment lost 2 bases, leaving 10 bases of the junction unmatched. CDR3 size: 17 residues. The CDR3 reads CASSYETGTGGMETQYF. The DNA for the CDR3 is TGTGCCAGCAGTTACGAGACCGGGACAGGGGGGATGGAGACCCAGTACTTC.